This TCR beta chain was identified during a study of blood T cell repertoires in COVID-19. TCRdb's table, derived via immunoSEQ multiplex PCR, lists solely in-frame clones and lacks some. Of about 97,000 clones detected, 80% to 90% appear once; the ten largest clones hold 11%. In germline, CDR1 is ENHRY, CDR2 SYGVKD. The CDR3 consists of 15 residues. The V end lost 4 bases, the J end lost 2 bases, and 14 bases lay between the germline ends. This receptor was obtained from a woman between 25 and 40 years old with acute or convalescent COVID-19. This sequence joins TRBV10-3 and TRBJ1-2, with no clear D. Sequencing input: peripheral blood. The DNA of the CDR3 is TGTGCCATCAGTGCCCCTGTGATTCTAAACTATGGCTACACCTTC. The encoded protein is CAISAPVILNYGYTF.